This T cell receptor beta chain emerged from a study of shared clonotypes between healthy human individuals. Study observations and caveats: Sampling covered blood only; tissue repertoires likely differ. The diversity represented, both genetic and in exposure history, was limited by few donors.

The authors divided CD4+ cells into CD45RA+ naive and CD45RA-negative memory subsets. Per the original data handling: ImmunoSEQ junction-only sequences lacked quality scores, so their filtering differed. Some clones are missing from TCRdb's copy, which holds only in-frame ones; the method was immunoSEQ multiplex PCR. That table is the source of V, J and clone size, and D and trimming were worked out from the DNA. Of under 750,000 clones in the sample, roughly 72% are singletons; the top ten hold roughly 1.8%. The CDR3 length is 16 residues. Deletions cut 6 bases from V and 6 bases from J, with 20 bases between. CDR1 and CDR2 (germline): MDHEN, SYDVKM. To note about this clone: Its antigen remains unidentified.

The chain joins TRBV28 to TRBJ1-4; possible D gene TRBD1, 5 bases. The sequence came from a woman aged 30 to 39 in good health. The sequenced sample consisted of memory CD4+ T cells sorted from blood. Subset in this sample: CD45RA-negative fraction. CDR3 sequence reads: CASRPHPGTDHEKLFF. DNA for the CDR3: TGTGCCAGCAGACCACATCCAGGGACTGATCATGAAAAACTGTTTTTT.